The 2 T cell receptor beta chains given below trace back to one sample, sequenced in a study of glioma-infiltrating T cells (dated by TCRdb to 2016 to 2018). The instrument was an Illumina MiSeq. TCR alpha and beta CDR3 regions were amplified with the iRepertoire nested amplicon-rescue multiplex PCR (arm-PCR) platform from RNA. TCRdb cleaned the public reads at Q25 with fastp, built clones with MiXCR and kept in-frame beta chains. When rows share a CDR3 protein, they turn into one entry using the most common DNA and genes. The sample table records around 97,000 distinct CDR3 sequences; about 30% of these occur just once. The ten top clones hold 44% of the sample. Sequencing used glioma tissue, nonneoplastic brain tissue, or PBMCs (not recorded which). All receptors come from a human donor with low-grade glioma or glioblastoma, undergoing nonglioma brain surgery, or in good health (not recorded which).

Comments on this clonotype: With a much larger clone just one base away, this may be a read error. The V call is TRBV7-6, the J call TRBJ1-1, with D uncertain. Germline V gene data show CDR1 as SGHVS and CDR2 as FNYEAQ. There are 17 residues in the CDR3. The ends were cut back, 1 base at V and 5 bases at J, with 20 bases in the middle. CDR3 coding DNA: TGTGCCAGCAGCTTAGGTATAGGGCGCCTTTCGGGGACTGAAGCTTTCTTT. This gives the protein CASSLGIGRLSGTEAFF.

This rearrangement joins TRBV29-1 to TRBJ1-2, with TRBD1 as a possible D gene (5 bases). The CDR3 sequence is 18 residues long. CDR1 is SQVTM, CDR2 ANQGSEA, per germline. The germline V and J ends were trimmed by 0 bases and 5 bases, with 25 bases remaining between them. The CDR3 nucleotides are TGCAGCGTTGAAGATCGGGGGGACGGTCGCCCCTCGGGATATGGCTACACCTTC. Translating it yields CSVEDRGDGRPSGYGYTF.